The clone carrying this T cell receptor (beta chain) appeared a few times. The sample comes from a study of beta chain features in type 1 diabetes. In the study overall: Cells sorted and examined across all samples totaled around 110,000,000.

Sequenced material consisted of expressed TCRB transcripts (all of the isolated RNA was reverse transcribed). About 3.57 million reads were obtained on average from naive, central memory and regulatory T cell samples. Some clones are missing from TCRdb's copy, which holds only in-frame ones; the method was immunoSEQ multiplex PCR. The data contain about 180,000 clones, 10% to 15% of them singletons. Averaging about 120 mL, one heparinised blood draw was given by each donor. Markers CD45RO/CCR7/CD25/CD127/CD95/CD27 served to sort CD4+ naive, central memory, regulatory and stem cell-like memory cells. Trimming pared 0 bases from V and 5 bases from J, leaving 8 bases between. Germline V CDR1 and CDR2: SGHTA, FQGNSA. There are 13 residues in the CDR3.

The source is a woman in her late teens or twenties in good health. The sequenced sample was central memory CD4+ T cells from blood. This chain connects TRBV7-2 to TRBJ2-7, with D possibly being TRBD1 (5 bases). CDR3 in amino acids: CASSLAAGNEQYF. Written as DNA, the CDR3 is TGTGCCAGCAGCTTAGCTGCAGGGAACGAGCAGTACTTC.